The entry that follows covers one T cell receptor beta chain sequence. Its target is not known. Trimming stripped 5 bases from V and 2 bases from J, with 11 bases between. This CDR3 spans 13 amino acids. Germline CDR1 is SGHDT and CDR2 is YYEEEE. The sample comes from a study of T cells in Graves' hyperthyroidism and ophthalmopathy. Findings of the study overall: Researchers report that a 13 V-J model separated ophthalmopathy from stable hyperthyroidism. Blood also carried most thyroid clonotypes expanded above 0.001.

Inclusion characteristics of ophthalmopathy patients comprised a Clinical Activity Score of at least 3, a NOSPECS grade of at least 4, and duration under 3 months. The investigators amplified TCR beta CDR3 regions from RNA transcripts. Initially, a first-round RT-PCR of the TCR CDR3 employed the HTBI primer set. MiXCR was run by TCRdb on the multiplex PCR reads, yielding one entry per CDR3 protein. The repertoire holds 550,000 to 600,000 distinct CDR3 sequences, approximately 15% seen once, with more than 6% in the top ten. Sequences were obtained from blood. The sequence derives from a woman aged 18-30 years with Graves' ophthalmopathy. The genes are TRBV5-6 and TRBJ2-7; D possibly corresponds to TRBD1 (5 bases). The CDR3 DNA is TGTGCCAGCAGTTTTGACAGACCCTACGAGCAGTACTTC. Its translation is CASSFDRPYEQYF.